This T cell receptor (beta chain) was identified during a study of blood T cells in healthy people across ages. Study findings and constraints: Diversity figures derived from one million T cells were judged to underestimate the true value. Across the age range, TCR beta diversity per million T cells fell in a roughly linear way.

Primers used in a second PCR of about 6 to 11 cycles were a sample-barcoded 5' primer and a J-beta primer mix. TCRdb re-analysed the 5' RACE reads in MiXCR, keeping a single row per CDR3 protein. The sample has some 900,000 distinct CDR3 sequences; roughly 52% are singletons. Per germline, CDR1 DFQATT and CDR2 SNEGSKA (reference sequence). This CDR3 is 14 amino acids long. On this clonotype: The antigen is undetermined.

This clonotype was obtained from a man aged 25 to 45 in good health. The material sequenced was blood. This chain uses TRBV20-1 with TRBJ2-7, with D possibly TRBD1 on 7 matching bases. The end of the DNA is better explained by TRBJ2-5, so the J call may be wrong. The chain's CDR3 is CSAPSAGQMETQYF. The CDR3 DNA follows: TGCAGCGCACCCTCTGCGGGACAGATGGAGACCCAGTACTTC.